These 13 T cell receptor beta chains originate from one sample sequenced in a study of beta chain features in type 1 diabetes. The study reverse transcribed the entire isolated RNA, so it sequenced expressed TCRB transcripts. The data were produced by immunoSEQ multiplex PCR, yet TCRdb's version contains in-frame clones alone and is incomplete. This table holds about 620,000 clones, 15% found once. Sequencing input: naive CD4+ T cells from blood. All receptors come from a man younger than 35 in good health.

This clone was counted a few times. The chain uses TRBV28 and TRBJ1-2; D is unresolved. The CDR3 contains 12 residues. Trimming left V 4 bases short and J 2 bases short, with 5 bases between. Germline values: CDR1 MDHEN, CDR2 SYDVKM. The chain's CDR3 is CASSSKNYGYTF. CDR3 DNA: TGTGCCAGCAGTTCCAAAAACTATGGCTACACCTTC.

V is TRBV7-2 and J is TRBJ1-5; D might be TRBD1 (6 bases). Between the trimmed V and J ends, which lost 1 base and 2 bases, there was a span of 12 bases. This CDR3 region has 16 residues. Germline V gene data show CDR1 as SGHTA and CDR2 as FQGNSA. CDR3 protein: CASSLGGRGGNQPQHF. The CDR3 DNA reads TGTGCCAGCAGCTTAGGGGGCAGGGGAGGCAATCAGCCCCAGCATTTT.

The chain recombines TRBV7-2 with TRBJ2-7; 9 bases match TRBD2. V lost 0 bases and J lost 3; bases outside the gene matches: 3. Germline CDR1 SGHTA, CDR2 FQGNSA. This CDR3 has 15 amino acids. DNA of the CDR3: TGTGCCAGCAGCTTAGCCGGCGGGGGGGTCTACGAGCAGTACTTC. Residues: CASSLAGGGVYEQYF.

This clone occurred many times. The chain recombines TRBV10-3 with TRBJ2-4; the D call may be TRBD1 or TRBD2 (7 bases each). Germline CDR1 is ENHRY and CDR2 is SYGVKD. The CDR3 totals 15 residues. Trimming took 10 bases from V and 9 from J, leaving 25 bases between them. CDR3 protein: CATSLLGEGAGIQYF. CDR3 in DNA: TGTGCCACCTCCTTACTTGGGGAGGGGGCTGGCATTCAGTACTTC.

The chain is built from TRBV6-5 and TRBJ1-1, with D unresolved. The germline CDR1 and CDR2 sequences are MNHEY and SVGAGI. The CDR3 has 12 residues. Trimming removed 7 bases from V and 11 bases from J, with 17 bases in between. CDR3 amino acids: CASIGSGRGAFF. As DNA, the CDR3 is TGTGCCAGCATCGGATCCGGGCGCGGGGCTTTCTTT.

This clone was detected a few times. The rearrangement joins TRBV6-5 to TRBJ2-7, with D perhaps TRBD1 (5 bases). This CDR3 is 14 amino acids long. V was pared by 0 bases and J by 2 bases, with 8 bases between. The germline CDR1 and CDR2 sequences are MNHEY and SVGAGI. Written as DNA, the CDR3 is TGTGCCAGCAGTTACTCCCAGGGTACCTACGAGCAGTACTTC. It is translated as CASSYSQGTYEQYF.

V gene TRBV7-9 combines with J gene TRBJ2-7; D is unclear. This CDR3 is built from 12 residues. V was shortened by 6 bases and J by 1 base, with 7 bases between the two germline ends. The germline V gene has CDR1 SEHNR and CDR2 FQNEAQ (reference sequence). CDR3 in DNA: TGTGCCAGCAGGGTAGGTTCCTACGAGCAGTACTTC. This translates into CASRVGSYEQYF. Full variable domain (rest looked up from reference TRBV7-9 and TRBJ2-7): DTGVSQNPRHKITKRGQNVTFRCDPISEHNRLYWYRQTLGQGPEFLTYFQNEAQLEKSRLLSDRFSAERPKGSFSTLEIQRTEQGDSAMYLCASRVGSYEQYFGPGTRLTVT.

The chain combines TRBV5-6 with TRBJ2-2, with D maybe TRBD1 (6 bases). This CDR3 is built from 15 residues. Trimming removed 2 bases at V and 1 base at J, with 9 bases between. Germline CDR1 SGHDT, CDR2 YYEEEE. Here the CDR3 DNA reads TGTGCCAGCAGCTTCGGGACAAAGAACACCGGGGAGCTGTTTTTT. As protein: CASSFGTKNTGELFF.

V is TRBV19 and J is TRBJ1-6; D might be TRBD1 (5 bases). The germline V gene encodes CDR1 LNHDA and CDR2 SQIVND (reference sequence). The CDR3 has 15 amino acids. The ends were cut back, 7 bases at V and 7 bases at J, with 17 bases in the middle. The CDR3 DNA is TGTGCCAGTATCGCGACAGTCTCCGTAAATTCACCCCTCCACTTT. This sequence encodes CASIATVSVNSPLHF.

The rearrangement uses TRBV6-5 and TRBJ2-1; D perhaps matches TRBD1 (5 bases). The CDR3 length is 14 residues. CDR1 and CDR2 (germline): MNHEY, SVGAGI. V lost 6 bases, J lost 7 bases, and 16 bases lay in between. The CDR3 reads CASSRDPGRNEQFF. CDR3 coding DNA: TGTGCCAGCAGCAGAGATCCAGGGCGGAATGAGCAGTTCTTC.

The J gene is TRBJ2-4, the V gene TRBV18; a weak D match, TRBD1 (5 bases). The germline gives CDR1 KGHSH, CDR2 LQKENI. The ends were cut back, 5 bases at V and 5 bases at J, with 10 bases in the middle. The CDR3 is made up of 13 amino acids. The CDR3 loop reads CASSAGRQNIQYF. The CDR3 DNA is TGTGCCAGCTCAGCAGGGCGGCAAAACATTCAGTACTTC.

J is TRBJ2-7 and V is TRBV7-2; the D call may be TRBD1 or TRBD2 (7 bases each). The germline gives CDR1 SGHTA, CDR2 FQGNSA. V lost 4 bases to trimming and J lost 2 bases, with 12 bases between them. The CDR3 totals 14 residues. CDR3 bases: TGTGCCAGCAGCTCGACAGGGAGGGCCTACGAGCAGTACTTC. This encodes CASSSTGRAYEQYF.

This clone has more than one count but fewer than ten. The chain has TRBV30 and TRBJ1-2; D ambiguous. Deletions cut 2 bases from V and 7 bases from J, with 14 bases between. Per the germline V gene, CDR1 is GTSNPN and CDR2 is SVGIG (reference sequence). The CDR3 consists of 13 residues. The CDR3: CAWSHQTSGGYTF. In DNA, the CDR3 is TGTGCCTGGAGTCACCAGACTAGTGGTGGCTACACCTTC.